This record covers a single TCR beta chain. Its target is not known. The CDR3 extends 3 residues past the end of the read, so its final part is completed from the germline J gene. The data were obtained in a study of T cells in women clearing cervical HPV infection. Study-level findings and limits: TRBV6-7 abundance was lower in cases than controls (approximately 0.1% versus 0.17%).

Prevalent HPV16 infections were excluded; only incident single HPV16 infections included. HPV was found by MY09/MY11 PCR and dot-blot genotyping. The data were produced by immunoSEQ multiplex PCR, yet TCRdb's version contains in-frame clones alone and is incomplete. The sample table sets out about 32,000 clones. Between the trimmed V and J ends, which lost 6 bases and 6 bases, there was a span of 6 bases. This CDR3 spans 11 amino acids. CDR1 is SGHTA, CDR2 FQGNSA, per germline. Sequences were obtained from blood buffy coat. The TCR originated in a woman aged 18 to 75 with a cervical HPV16 infection that either progressed to CIN3+ or cleared (not recorded which). The chain joins TRBV7-2 to TRBJ2-1; D uncertain. Partial CDR3 DNA: TGTGCCAGCAGTTTTATCAATGAG. It codes for CASSFINE. The entire CDR3 protein is CASSFINEQFF. The complete variable domain, with remaining parts taken from reference TRBV7-2 and TRBJ2-1, reads GAGVSQSPSNKVTEKGKDVELRCDPISGHTALYWYRQSLGQGLEFLIYFQGNSAPDKSGLPSDRFSAERTGGSVSTLTIQRTQQEDSAVYLCASSFINEQFFGPGTRLTVL.